The clone carrying this T cell receptor beta chain was detected a few times. This specimen belongs to a study of patients and donors after allogeneic stem cell transplantation. MiXCR, run by TCRdb on the RT-PCR reads, gives a single entry per CDR3 protein. The table has about 200,000 distinct CDR3 sequences, 35% to 45% seen once. In germline, CDR1 is SGHAT, CDR2 FQNNGV. Trimming shortened V by 5 bases and J by 4 bases, and 11 bases separated the two germline ends. This CDR3 is built from 13 residues. Sequencing was carried out using blood, either unsorted or a sorted T cell fraction (not recorded which). This chain uses TRBV11-2 with TRBJ1-2; weak D call: TRBD1 (5 bases). The TCR was taken from a human donor who was either an allogeneic HSCT recipient or a stem cell or donor lymphocyte infusion donor (not recorded which). It is not recorded whose cells these are; they may come from a transplant donor. CDR3 DNA sequence: TGTGCCAGCAGCCAACAGGCGACCTATGGCTACACCTTC. Residues: CASSQQATYGYTF.